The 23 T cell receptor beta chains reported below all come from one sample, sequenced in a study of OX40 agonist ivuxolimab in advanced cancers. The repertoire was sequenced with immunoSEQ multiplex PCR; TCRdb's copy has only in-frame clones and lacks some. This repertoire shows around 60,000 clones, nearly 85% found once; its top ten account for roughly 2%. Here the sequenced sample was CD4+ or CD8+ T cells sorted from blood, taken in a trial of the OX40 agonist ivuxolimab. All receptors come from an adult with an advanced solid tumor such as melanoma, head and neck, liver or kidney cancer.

CDR3 coding DNA: TGTGCCAGCAGCTTTGTGGGGGGGTTAGCCAAAAACATTCAGTACTTC. Translating it yields CASSFVGGLAKNIQYF. The chain is built from TRBV7-2 and TRBJ2-4; 7 bases align to TRBD2. Germline V lookup: CDR1 SGHTA, CDR2 FQGNSA. Losses at the gene ends were 3 bases for V and 0 bases for J; bases not matched to a gene: 5. The CDR3 is 16 residues long.

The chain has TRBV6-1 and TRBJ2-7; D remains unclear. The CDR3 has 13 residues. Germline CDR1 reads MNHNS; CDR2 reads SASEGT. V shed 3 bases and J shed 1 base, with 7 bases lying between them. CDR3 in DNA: TGTGCCAGCAGTGACAGGAATTCCTACGAGCAGTACTTC. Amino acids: CASSDRNSYEQYF.

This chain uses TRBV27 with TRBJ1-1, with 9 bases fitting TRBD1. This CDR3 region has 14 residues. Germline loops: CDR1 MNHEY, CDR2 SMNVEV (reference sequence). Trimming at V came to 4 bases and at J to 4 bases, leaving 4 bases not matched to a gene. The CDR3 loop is CASSSRTGVTEAFF. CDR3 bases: TGTGCCAGCAGTTCCCGGACAGGGGTCACTGAAGCTTTCTTT.

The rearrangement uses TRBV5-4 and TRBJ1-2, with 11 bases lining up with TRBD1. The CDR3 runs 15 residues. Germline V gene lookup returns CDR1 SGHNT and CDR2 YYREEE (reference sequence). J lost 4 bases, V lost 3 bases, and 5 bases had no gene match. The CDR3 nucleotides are TGTGCCAGCAGCTCGGACAGGGGGCTATCCTATGGCTACACCTTC. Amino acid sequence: CASSSDRGLSYGYTF.

The CDR3 is CAWSVGWNQPQHF. The CDR3 DNA reads as TGTGCCTGGAGTGTCGGATGGAATCAGCCCCAGCATTTT. The rearrangement joins TRBV30 to TRBJ1-5, with D hard to call. CDR1 GTSNPN and CDR2 SVGIG come from the germline V gene (reference sequence). V shed 0 bases and J shed 4 bases, with 7 bases lying between them. This CDR3 spans 13 amino acids.

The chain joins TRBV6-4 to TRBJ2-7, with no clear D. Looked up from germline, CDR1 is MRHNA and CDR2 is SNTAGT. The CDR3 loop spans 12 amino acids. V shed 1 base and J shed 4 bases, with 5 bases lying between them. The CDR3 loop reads CASSDFTYEQYF. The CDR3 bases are TGTGCCAGCAGTGACTTTACTTACGAGCAGTACTTC.

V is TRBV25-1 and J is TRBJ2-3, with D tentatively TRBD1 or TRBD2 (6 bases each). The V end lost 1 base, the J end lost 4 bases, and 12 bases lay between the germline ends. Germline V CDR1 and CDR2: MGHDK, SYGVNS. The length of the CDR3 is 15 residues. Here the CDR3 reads CASSEFLGGADTQYF. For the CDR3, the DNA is TGTGCCAGCAGTGAATTTCTCGGGGGCGCAGATACGCAGTATTTT.

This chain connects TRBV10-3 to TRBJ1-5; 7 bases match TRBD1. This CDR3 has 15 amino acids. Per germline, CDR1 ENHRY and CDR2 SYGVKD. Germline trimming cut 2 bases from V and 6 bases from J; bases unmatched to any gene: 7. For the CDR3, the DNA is TGTGCCATCAGTGAGGGTCAGGGGGGGAGTCAGCCCCAGCATTTT. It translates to CAISEGQGGSQPQHF.

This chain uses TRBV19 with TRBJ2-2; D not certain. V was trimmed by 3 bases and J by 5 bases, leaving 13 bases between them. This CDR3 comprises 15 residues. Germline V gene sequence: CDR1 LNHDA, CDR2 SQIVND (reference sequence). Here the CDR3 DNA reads TGTGCCAGTAGTATTTATGGCCGGTTGACCGGGGAGCTGTTTTTT. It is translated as CASSIYGRLTGELFF.

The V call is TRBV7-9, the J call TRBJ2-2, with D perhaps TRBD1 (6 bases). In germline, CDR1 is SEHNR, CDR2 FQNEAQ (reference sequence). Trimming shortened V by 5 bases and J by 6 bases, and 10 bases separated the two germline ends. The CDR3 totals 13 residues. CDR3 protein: CASSTDSAGELFF. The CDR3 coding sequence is TGTGCCAGCAGCACGGACAGCGCCGGGGAGCTGTTTTTT.

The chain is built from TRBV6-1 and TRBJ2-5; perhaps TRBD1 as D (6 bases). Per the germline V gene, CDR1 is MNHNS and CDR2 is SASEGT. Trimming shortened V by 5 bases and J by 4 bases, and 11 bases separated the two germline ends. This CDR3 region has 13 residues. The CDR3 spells CASSLQGRETQYF. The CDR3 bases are TGTGCCAGCAGTCTTCAGGGGCGAGAGACCCAGTACTTC.

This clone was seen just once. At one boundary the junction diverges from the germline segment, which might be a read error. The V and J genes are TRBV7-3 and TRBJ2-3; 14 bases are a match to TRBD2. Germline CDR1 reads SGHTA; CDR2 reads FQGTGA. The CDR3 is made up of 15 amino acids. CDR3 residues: CASSLTGTSGSTQYF. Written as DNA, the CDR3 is TGTGCCAGCAGCCTAACCGGGACTAGCGGGAGTACGCAGTATTTT.

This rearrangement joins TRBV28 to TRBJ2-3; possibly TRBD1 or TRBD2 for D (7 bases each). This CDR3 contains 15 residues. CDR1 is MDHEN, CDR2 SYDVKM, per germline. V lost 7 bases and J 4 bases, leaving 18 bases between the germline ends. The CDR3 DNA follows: TGTGCCAGCAAACAGGGGAGGGCCTTGGCAGATACGCAGTATTTT. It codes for CASKQGRALADTQYF.

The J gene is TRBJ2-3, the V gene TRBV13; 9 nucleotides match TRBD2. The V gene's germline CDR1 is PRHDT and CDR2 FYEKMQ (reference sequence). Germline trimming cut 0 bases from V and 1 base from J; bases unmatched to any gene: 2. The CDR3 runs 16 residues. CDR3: CASSLGSGSGTDTQYF. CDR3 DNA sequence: TGTGCCAGCAGCTTAGGTAGCGGGAGCGGCACAGATACGCAGTATTTT.

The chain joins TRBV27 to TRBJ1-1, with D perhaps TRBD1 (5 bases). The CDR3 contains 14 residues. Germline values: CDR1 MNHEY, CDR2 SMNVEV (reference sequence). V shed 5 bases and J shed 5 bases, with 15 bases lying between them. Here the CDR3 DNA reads TGTGCCAGCAGTACCCGACCCGGGGGGACTGAAGCTTTCTTT. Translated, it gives CASSTRPGGTEAFF.

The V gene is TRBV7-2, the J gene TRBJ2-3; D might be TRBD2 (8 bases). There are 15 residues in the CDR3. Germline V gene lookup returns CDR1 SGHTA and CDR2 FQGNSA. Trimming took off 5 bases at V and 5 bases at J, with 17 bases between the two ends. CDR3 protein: CASSPSGQGGDTQYF. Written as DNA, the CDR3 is TGTGCCAGCAGCCCTAGCGGGCAGGGGGGAGATACGCAGTATTTT.

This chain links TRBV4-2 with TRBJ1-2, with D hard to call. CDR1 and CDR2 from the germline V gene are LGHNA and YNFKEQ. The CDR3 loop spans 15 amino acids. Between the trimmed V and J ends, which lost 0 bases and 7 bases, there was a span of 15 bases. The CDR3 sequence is CASSQEETGYGGYTF. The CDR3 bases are TGTGCCAGCAGCCAAGAGGAGACGGGTTACGGTGGCTACACCTTC.

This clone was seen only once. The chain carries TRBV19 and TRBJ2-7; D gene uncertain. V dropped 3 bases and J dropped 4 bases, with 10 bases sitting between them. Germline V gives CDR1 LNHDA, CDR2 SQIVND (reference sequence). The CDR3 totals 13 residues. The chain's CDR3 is CASSIGQNYEQYF. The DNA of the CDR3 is TGTGCCAGTAGTATTGGGCAGAATTACGAGCAGTACTTC. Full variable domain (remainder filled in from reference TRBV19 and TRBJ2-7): DGGITQSPKYLFRKEGQNVTLSCEQNLNHDAMYWYRQDPGQGLRLIYYSQIVNDFQKGDIAEGYSVSREKKESFPLTVTSAQKNPTAFYLCASSIGQNYEQYFGPGTRLTVT.

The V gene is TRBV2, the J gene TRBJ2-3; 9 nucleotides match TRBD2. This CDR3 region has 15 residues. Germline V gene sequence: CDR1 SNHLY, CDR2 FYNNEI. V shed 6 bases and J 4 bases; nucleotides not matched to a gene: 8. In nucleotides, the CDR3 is TGTGCCAGCAGCCTAAGAGCGGGAGGTGCAGATACGCAGTATTTT. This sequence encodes CASSLRAGGADTQYF.

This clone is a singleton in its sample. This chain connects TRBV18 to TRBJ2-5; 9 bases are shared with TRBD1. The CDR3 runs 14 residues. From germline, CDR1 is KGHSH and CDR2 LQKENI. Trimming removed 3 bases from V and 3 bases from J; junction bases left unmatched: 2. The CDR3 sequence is CASSPGTGKETQYF. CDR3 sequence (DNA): TGTGCCAGCTCACCCGGGACAGGGAAAGAGACCCAGTACTTC.

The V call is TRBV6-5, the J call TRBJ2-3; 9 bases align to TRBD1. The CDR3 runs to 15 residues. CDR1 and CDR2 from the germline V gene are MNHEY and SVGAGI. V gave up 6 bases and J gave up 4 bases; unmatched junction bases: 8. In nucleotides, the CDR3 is TGTGCCAGCAGAGCCGGACAGGGGACGGCAGATACGCAGTATTTT. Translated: CASRAGQGTADTQYF.

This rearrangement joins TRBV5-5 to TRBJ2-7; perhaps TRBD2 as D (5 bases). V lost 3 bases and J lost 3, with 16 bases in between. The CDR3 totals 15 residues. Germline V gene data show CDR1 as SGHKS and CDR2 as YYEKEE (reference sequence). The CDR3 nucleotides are TGTGCCAGCAGCTCCGGTGGAGCGGTGGTCTACGAGCAGTACTTC. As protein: CASSSGGAVVYEQYF.

The CDR3 is CASSRGASGNTIYF. The CDR3 DNA reads TGTGCCAGCAGTAGGGGCGCCTCTGGAAACACCATATATTTT. The chain has TRBV6-1 and TRBJ1-3; a possible D gene is TRBD1 (5 bases). The CDR3 consists of 14 residues. The V gene's germline CDR1 is MNHNS and CDR2 SASEGT. V was shortened by 5 bases and J by 0 bases, with 8 bases between the two germline ends.